The subject of this entry is one T cell receptor beta chain. Patients of the Seattle cohort, enrolled during active infection, were followed longitudinally. This sample stems from a study of blood T cell repertoires in COVID-19. Looking at the study overall: COVID-19 samples collected from the United States, Italy and Spain covered acute and convalescent phases. The cDNA or gDNA used as material had been derived from T cells, B-cell-depleted T cells, or PBMCs.

Profiling relied on immunoSEQ multiplex PCR, and the TCRdb table lists in-frame clones only, not all of them. The sample includes roughly 350,000 clones, 87% of them seen just once. The V and J ends lost 0 bases and 4 bases respectively, with 16 bases between them. Germline V CDR1 and CDR2: SGHTA, FQGTGA. The CDR3 runs to 17 residues. The V and J genes are TRBV7-3 and TRBJ2-1; D remains ambiguous. Sample: peripheral blood. The clonotype comes from a woman aged 25 to 39 with COVID-19, enrolled during active disease. The CDR3 DNA sequence: TGTGCCAGCAGCTTAACCTCCGCTAGTAGGTTTTACAATGAGCAGTTCTTC. As protein: CASSLTSASRFYNEQFF.